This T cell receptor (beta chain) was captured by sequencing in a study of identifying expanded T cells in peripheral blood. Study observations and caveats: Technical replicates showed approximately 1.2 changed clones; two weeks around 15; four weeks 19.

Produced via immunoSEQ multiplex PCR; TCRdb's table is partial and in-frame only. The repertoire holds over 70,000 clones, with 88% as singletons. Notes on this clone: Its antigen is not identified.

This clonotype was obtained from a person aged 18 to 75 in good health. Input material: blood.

The CDR3 DNA sequence: TGTGCCAGCAGCTTAAGGGCAGGAGAAGAGACCCAGTACTTC. Protein product: CASSLRAGEETQYF. The chain joins TRBV7-2 to TRBJ2-5, with D uncertain. The V end lost 2 bases, the J end lost 3 bases, and 10 bases lay between the germline ends. This CDR3 region has 14 residues. Germline V gene data show CDR1 as SGHTA and CDR2 as FQGNSA. The variable domain in full, with the rest retrieved from reference TRBV7-2 and TRBJ2-5, is GAGVSQSPSNKVTEKGKDVELRCDPISGHTALYWYRQSLGQGLEFLIYFQGNSAPDKSGLPSDRFSAERTGGSVSTLTIQRTQQEDSAVYLCASSLRAGEETQYFGPGTRLLVL.